One T cell receptor (beta chain) is described in this entry. This clone's antigen is unknown. There are no base qualities to consult, and no much larger clone falls within one base. The donors were included in the validation cohort of over a hundred subjects, a group kept apart from the roughly 730-subject first cohort. This record belongs to a study of cytomegalovirus exposure and HLA in healthy donors (TCRdb year 2017). Background for the entire study: According to a later analysis, the approximately 120 validation repertoires were produced on the same platform as the approximately 610 repertoires of the first cohort. The study aimed to test whether signatures of past pathogen exposure could be identified by cataloging public T cell receptors. Besides the first cohort of roughly 700 subjects, a separate validation cohort made up of some 110 different subjects was used. To predict cytomegalovirus infection status, the study combined high-throughput TCR immunosequencing, statistical association of individual TCRs with disease status, and machine learning.

The paper as a whole reports these results and caveats: In both the original and validation cohorts, the classifier was reported to diagnose cytomegalovirus status with high specificity and sensitivity. In the study, around 150 TCR beta chains were listed as associated with cytomegalovirus. In vitro tests confirmed that three of the cytomegalovirus-associated TCR beta chains recognize cytomegalovirus antigens. The authors suggested that the approach could potentially be generalized to other disease states and immunological phenotypes. All 120 or so repertoires were used to score co-occurrence in the validation cohort in a later analysis, because that analysis had no HLA typing for the cohort. While some public TCRs were present in many individuals, most TCR sequences turned up only very rarely across donors. In a later analysis, TCRs clustered in the first cohort were found to also tend to co-occur in the roughly 120 validation repertoires, with around 94% of cluster scores above 0.

Library preparation employed the immunoSEQ multiplex PCR assay. For the original study's pipeline: A statistical classification framework was built for diagnosing cytomegalovirus status from the catalog of TCR beta chain sequences. Drawn from immuneACCESS, this table holds only the in-frame rearrangements with V and J called that TCRdb kept. Clones are partly lost; checked studies trace under half to an unresolved V gene and leave the rest unexplained. V and J calls and clone size follow that table, whereas D and trimming were derived from the DNA. In this sample the table shows 200,000 to 300,000 clones, 90% of which occur a single time. Approximately 3.1% of the sample lies in the top ten. The source material was PBMCs. The TCR originated in a woman aged 25 to 39 in good health and CMV-seronegative.

The CDR3 sequence is CASSLPRLAKNIQYF. In nucleotide form, the sequence is TGTGCCAGCAGTTTACCCCGGCTAGCCAAAAACATTCAGTACTTC. The V gene is TRBV28 and the J gene is TRBJ2-4; a confident D gene designation cannot be given. Via the germline V gene, CDR1 is MDHEN and CDR2 SYDVKM. Measured from the cysteine to the phenylalanine, the CDR3 is 15 residues long. Just the 45-base CDR3 DNA is kept, in frame starting at base 1. The junction carries 8 bases between V and J, which are trimmed by 2 bases and 0 bases respectively.